Below, 29 T cell receptor beta chains from the same sample are listed, as sequenced in a study of spatial heterogeneity in lung cancer. TCRdb reprocessed the 5' RACE reads via MiXCR and lists one record per CDR3 protein. This sample has more than 8,000 distinct CDR3 sequences, with 7.8% found just once. Time point in this sample: sample taken at primary tumor resection. No cells were sorted before sequencing. The whole RNA sequenced was extracted from tumor, nontumor lung or frozen PBMC. The source material was PBMCs, sampled at surgery. The receptors here all came from a female donor with early-stage non-small cell lung cancer.

By frequency in the sample, this clonotype is medium-sized. This sequence joins TRBV12-5 and TRBJ2-5; 9 positions match TRBD1. V lost 4 bases, J lost 5 bases, and 5 bases stayed unmatched. There are 14 residues in the CDR3. The germline CDR1 and CDR2 sequences are LGHNT and FRNRAP. Here the CDR3 DNA reads TGTGCTAGTGGTTCGGGACAGGGCTATGAGACCCAGTACTTC. This sequence encodes CASGSGQGYETQYF. Full variable domain (missing parts from reference TRBV12-5 and TRBJ2-5): DARVTQTPRHKVTEMGQEVTMRCQPILGHNTVFWYRQTMMQGLELLAYFRNRAPLDDSGMPKDRFSAEMPDATLATLKIQPSEPRDSAVYFCASGSGQGYETQYFGPGTRLLVL.

This clonotype is judged medium-sized. The chain is built from TRBV12-3 or TRBV12-4 and TRBJ2-7; 11 bases line up with TRBD2. J was trimmed by 2 bases and V by 6 bases; bases with no gene match: 6. This CDR3 contains 15 residues. Here the CDR3 reads CASSPTSGGPYEQYF. The CDR3 nucleotides read TGTGCCAGCAGCCCAACTAGCGGGGGTCCCTACGAGCAGTACTTC.

Only a few counts were recorded for this clonotype. The chain recombines TRBV20-1 with TRBJ1-5, with D maybe TRBD1 (5 bases). CDR3 size: 13 residues. V lost 6 bases and J lost 0, with 9 bases in between. CDR1 is DFQATT, CDR2 SNEGSKA, per germline (reference sequence). In DNA form, the CDR3 reads TGCAGTGCGCTCAGGGTTAGCAATCAGCCCCAGCATTTT. Its protein is CSALRVSNQPQHF.

This clonotype is medium-sized by share. The V gene is TRBV6-5, the J gene TRBJ2-7, with TRBD2 identical over 8 bases. CDR1 is MNHEY and CDR2 is SVGAGI in the germline V gene. V was pared by 0 bases and J by 0 bases, with 10 bases of the junction left unmatched. CDR3 length equals 18 residues. The chain's CDR3 is CASSYSGTGLGTSYEQYF. CDR3 sequence (DNA): TGTGCCAGCAGTTACTCTGGGACGGGACTAGGGACCTCCTACGAGCAGTACTTC.

By sample share, this clonotype is medium-sized. V usage is TRBV19 and J usage is TRBJ2-1, with TRBD2 identical over 10 bases. The CDR3 is made up of 14 amino acids. Germline CDR1 is LNHDA and CDR2 is SQIVND (reference sequence). After removal of 6 bases from V and 5 bases from J, the junction contained 4 bases not matched to a gene. The CDR3 nucleotides read TGTGCCAGTAGATTAGCGGGGGGTCACAATGAGCAGTTCTTC. Residues: CASRLAGGHNEQFF. The entire variable domain, with the rest obtained from reference TRBV19 and TRBJ2-1, is as follows: DGGITQSPKYLFRKEGQNVTLSCEQNLNHDAMYWYRQDPGQGLRLIYYSQIVNDFQKGDIAEGYSVSREKKESFPLTVTSAQKNPTAFYLCASRLAGGHNEQFFGPGTRLTVL.

This clonotype was recorded at least ten times. The V and J genes are TRBV2 and TRBJ2-7, with TRBD1 matching over 8 bases. CDR1 is SNHLY, CDR2 FYNNEI, per germline. V lost 6 bases to trimming and J lost 3 bases; unmatched junction nucleotides: 4. CDR3 length equals 13 residues. The CDR3 sequence: CASRLDRVYEQYF. CDR3 nucleotide sequence: TGTGCCAGCAGATTGGACAGGGTCTACGAGCAGTACTTC.

This clonotype is medium-sized. This chain links TRBV3-1 with TRBJ2-5; 7 positions agree with TRBD1. Germline V gives CDR1 LGHDT, CDR2 YNNKEL (reference sequence). With 2 bases clipped from V and 5 bases from J, the junction kept 5 bases outside the gene matches. The CDR3 is made up of 14 amino acids. CDR3 in amino acids: CASSQRRGQETQYF. In DNA form, the CDR3 reads TGTGCCAGCAGCCAACGAAGGGGGCAGGAGACCCAGTACTTC.

By sample share, this clonotype is medium-sized. The chain employs TRBV12-3 or TRBV12-4 and TRBJ2-1; the D is unclear. The CDR3 covers 12 residues. Deletions cut 1 base from V and 11 bases from J, with 9 bases between. The CDR3, as DNA: TGTGCCAGCAGTTTAGTGGTGGCGAAGCAGTTCTTC. Protein sequence: CASSLVVAKQFF.

This clonotype is medium-sized within its sample. This sequence joins TRBV7-9 and TRBJ2-1; maybe TRBD1 (6 bases). CDR1 and CDR2 from the germline V gene are SEHNR and FQNEAQ (reference sequence). The V end lost 1 base, the J end lost 0 bases, and 16 bases lay between the germline ends. The CDR3 has 18 residues. The CDR3 loop reads CASSLVGTTTSSYNEQFF. The CDR3 nucleotides read TGTGCCAGCAGCTTAGTCGGGACAACAACTAGCTCCTACAATGAGCAGTTCTTC.

V gene TRBV10-3 combines with J gene TRBJ2-7; 8 nucleotides match TRBD2. With 6 bases clipped from V and 5 bases from J, the junction kept 9 bases outside the gene matches. The CDR3 runs to 14 residues. The germline CDR1 and CDR2 sequences are ENHRY and SYGVKD. The CDR3 is CAISVRTGGDEQYF. The CDR3, as DNA: TGTGCCATCAGCGTTCGGACCGGGGGGGACGAGCAGTACTTC.

The rearrangement uses TRBV13 and TRBJ2-1; D is unclear. This CDR3 comprises 12 residues. Trimming pared 5 bases from V and 8 bases from J, leaving 10 bases between. Germline loops: CDR1 PRHDT, CDR2 FYEKMQ (reference sequence). The CDR3 loop reads CASSPGRYEQFF. As DNA, the CDR3 is TGTGCCAGCAGCCCAGGAAGGTATGAGCAGTTCTTC.

By proportion, this clonotype is medium-sized. The chain recombines TRBV12-3 or TRBV12-4 with TRBJ2-5; 8 bases fit TRBD1. This CDR3 is built from 13 residues. Unmatched junction bases numbered 4, after V lost 5 bases and J lost 5 bases. For the CDR3, the DNA is TGTGCCAGCAGTCCCCGGGACAGGGAGACCCAGTACTTC. The encoded protein is CASSPRDRETQYF.

In this sample, this clonotype turned up many times. This chain's CDR3 is CSAIHGRGGPGEQYF. CDR3 DNA: TGCAGTGCTATCCACGGGCGGGGGGGCCCTGGCGAGCAGTACTTC. The gene calls are TRBV20-1 and TRBJ2-7; 9 nucleotides line up with TRBD2. Trimming at V came to 4 bases and at J to 6 bases, leaving 13 bases not matched to a gene. This CDR3 has 15 amino acids. The germline V gene has CDR1 DFQATT and CDR2 SNEGSKA (reference sequence).

This clonotype was seen repeatedly, ten times or more. The chain links TRBV14 to TRBJ1-1, with D maybe TRBD1 (6 bases). Germline V gives CDR1 SGHDN, CDR2 FVKESK. V was clipped by 1 base and J by 3 bases, with 18 bases between them. The CDR3 runs to 17 residues. The CDR3 protein is CASSQAAWGARDTEAFF. The DNA for the CDR3 is TGTGCCAGCAGCCAAGCTGCATGGGGGGCGCGGGACACTGAAGCTTTCTTT.

This clonotype was seen a few times. The chain combines TRBV12-3 or TRBV12-4 with TRBJ1-5; the D gene is possibly TRBD1 (6 bases). Trimming took off 6 bases at V and 2 bases at J, with 14 bases between the two ends. There are 15 residues in the CDR3. The CDR3: CASSWTEAGNQPQHF. CDR3 bases: TGTGCCAGCAGCTGGACAGAAGCGGGCAATCAGCCCCAGCATTTT.

This clonotype has a count of ten or more. The chain carries TRBV6-6 and TRBJ1-1; D gene ambiguous. Looked up from germline, CDR1 is MNHNY and CDR2 is SVGAGI (reference sequence). V lost 6 bases to trimming and J lost 0 bases, with 8 bases between them. The CDR3 has 13 amino acids. The CDR3 here is CASRGFLNTEAFF. CDR3 nucleotide sequence: TGTGCCAGCAGGGGTTTCCTGAACACTGAAGCTTTCTTT.

This clonotype was detected ten times or more. This chain links TRBV6-2 or TRBV6-3 with TRBJ2-1; D tentatively reads TRBD1 or TRBD2 (5 bases each). The CDR3 loop spans 15 amino acids. Germline V CDR1 and CDR2: MNHEY, SVGEGT. Trimming took off 2 bases at V and 5 bases at J, with 13 bases between the two ends. The CDR3 region has the DNA TGTGCCAGCAGTTACATGGGACGGGCCAACAATGAGCAGTTCTTC. Translated: CASSYMGRANNEQFF.

This clonotype was observed at least ten times. The gene calls are TRBV29-1 and TRBJ2-3; no reliable D call. The CDR3 extends over 13 amino acids. V lost 1 base, J lost 5 bases, and 10 bases lay in between. Germline V gives CDR1 SQVTM, CDR2 ANQGSEA. The CDR3 region has the DNA TGCAGCGTTGAAGCTCCAGGCCAAGATACGCAGTATTTT. It encodes CSVEAPGQDTQYF.

This clonotype was seen repeatedly, ten times or more. The V and J genes are TRBV28 and TRBJ2-2; 12 bases map to TRBD2. CDR3 length: 17 amino acids. CDR1 MDHEN and CDR2 SYDVKM come from the germline V gene. J gave up 6 bases and V 1 base, and 6 bases lay outside the gene matches. For the CDR3, the DNA is TGTGCCAGCAGTTTATTCGACCTAGCGGGAGGGCCCGGGGAGCTGTTTTTT. Protein product: CASSLFDLAGGPGELFF.

The chain couples TRBV7-9 to TRBJ2-7; possible D gene TRBD2, 5 bases. Trimming shortened V by 4 bases and J by 1 base, and 14 bases separated the two germline ends. The CDR3 spans 15 residues. The germline V gene has CDR1 SEHNR and CDR2 FQNEAQ (reference sequence). The CDR3 nucleotides are TGTGCCAGCAGCTACCCGGAGGCGGATTCCTACGAGCAGTACTTC. Translation: CASSYPEADSYEQYF.

With regard to this clonotype: Germline and junction disagree at one end, which may indicate a read error. The V and J genes are TRBV12-3 or TRBV12-4 and TRBJ2-6, with a tentative D call TRBD1 (5 bases). CDR3 size: 14 residues. The CDR3 loop is CASSLGSGANVPTF. The CDR3 DNA reads as TGTGCCAGCAGTTTAGGCTCTGGGGCCAACGTCCCGACTTTC.

Within the sample, this clonotype is medium-sized. The V call is TRBV20-1, the J call TRBJ1-2; a possible D gene is TRBD1 (5 bases). CDR3 length: 13 residues. Germline V lookup: CDR1 DFQATT, CDR2 SNEGSKA (reference sequence). Between the trimmed V and J ends, which lost 6 bases and 5 bases, there was a span of 16 bases. CDR3 sequence: CSAQQGVGYGYTF. The DNA of the CDR3 is TGCAGTGCCCAGCAGGGTGTCGGGTATGGCTACACCTTC.

This clonotype appeared a few times. This chain connects TRBV5-1 to TRBJ1-4; D is uncertain. V was pared by 0 bases and J by 4 bases, with 4 bases between. Germline values: CDR1 SGHRS, CDR2 YFSETQ. The CDR3 consists of 13 residues. The CDR3 loop reads CASSLGVNEKLFF. The CDR3 region has the DNA TGCGCCAGCAGCTTGGGCGTTAATGAAAAACTGTTTTTT.

The genes are TRBV30 and TRBJ2-3, with D hard to call. V dropped 6 bases and J dropped 1 base, with 14 bases sitting between them. Germline CDR1 is GTSNPN and CDR2 is SVGIG (reference sequence). The CDR3 is 14 amino acids. CDR3 in amino acids: CACTIALGTDTQYF. The CDR3 DNA sequence: TGTGCCTGCACTATAGCACTGGGCACAGATACGCAGTATTTT. Supplemented by reference TRBV30 and TRBJ2-3, the full variable domain reads SQTIHQWPATLVQPVGSPLSLECTVEGTSNPNLYWYRQAAGRGLQLLFYSVGIGQISSEVPQNLSASRPQDRQFILSSKKLLLSDSGFYLCACTIALGTDTQYFGPGTRLTVL.

The sample holds many counts of this clonotype. The chain recombines TRBV29-1 with TRBJ2-3; D is ambiguous. Trimming stripped 1 base from V and 2 bases from J, with 10 bases between. The CDR3 consists of 14 residues. Germline V gene data show CDR1 as SQVTM and CDR2 as ANQGSEA. CDR3 coding DNA: TGCAGCGTTGAAGGAGGCACTACCACAGATACGCAGTATTTT. It encodes CSVEGGTTTDTQYF.

This clonotype was detected ten times or more. The CDR3 DNA reads as TGTGCCAGCAGCGCCTCGACAGACTCCTACGAGCAGTACTTC. Translation: CASSASTDSYEQYF. The chain employs TRBV9 and TRBJ2-7; tentative D call: TRBD1 (5 bases). Germline V gene sequence: CDR1 SGDLS, CDR2 YYNGEE. Trimming took 3 bases from V and 0 from J, leaving 10 bases between them. The CDR3 totals 14 residues.

The rearrangement uses TRBV5-1 and TRBJ2-7, with D possibly being TRBD2 (6 bases). The germline CDR1 and CDR2 sequences are SGHRS and YFSETQ. This CDR3 contains 13 residues. V lost 0 bases and J lost 7, with 11 bases in between. This chain's CDR3 is CASSLAFGGEQYF. For the CDR3, the DNA is TGCGCCAGCAGCTTGGCCTTCGGGGGAGAGCAGTACTTC.

By sample share, this clonotype is medium-sized. J is TRBJ2-7 and V is TRBV28, with D maybe TRBD1 (6 bases). The length of the CDR3 is 13 residues. Trimming pared 2 bases from V and 6 bases from J, leaving 11 bases between. The germline gives CDR1 MDHEN, CDR2 SYDVKM. CDR3 residues: CASSLEGVGEQYF. CDR3 nucleotide sequence: TGTGCCAGCAGTTTAGAGGGGGTTGGCGAGCAGTACTTC.

This clonotype was recorded many times. V gene TRBV7-2 combines with J gene TRBJ2-2; TRBD2 matches 8 bases. This CDR3 contains 15 residues. The J segment lost 6 bases and the V segment lost 2 bases, leaving 5 bases of the junction unmatched. In germline, CDR1 is SGHTA, CDR2 FQGNSA. CDR3: CASSLSGGPSGELFF. In DNA form, the CDR3 reads TGTGCCAGCAGCTTATCGGGAGGGCCGTCCGGGGAGCTGTTTTTT.